Below, one T cell receptor beta chain is given with its context. The antigen is undetermined. Sequenced by immunoSEQ multiplex PCR; TCRdb stores in-frame clones only, minus some. This sample has around 42,000 clones, with approximately 88% found just once. These data originate in a study of T cells in narcolepsy. The CDR3 consists of 15 residues. Trimming removed 0 bases at V and 0 bases at J, with 7 bases between. The germline CDR1 and CDR2 sequences are SGDLS and YYNGEE. Overall study results and limits: Blood of same and different patients, but not healthy controls, reportedly held recurring autoreactive clonotypes.

Input material: CD45RA- memory CD4+ T cells from PBMCs. The clonotype comes from a human donor with narcolepsy. This rearrangement joins TRBV9 to TRBJ1-3; D call uncertain. In nucleotides, the CDR3 is TGTGCCAGCAGCGTAGGGATCCTCTCTGGAAACACCATATATTTT. This gives the protein CASSVGILSGNTIYF.